A selection of T cell receptor beta chains follows, all from one sample in a study of cytomegalovirus exposure and HLA in healthy donors. Some clones are missing from TCRdb's copy, which holds only in-frame ones; the method was immunoSEQ multiplex PCR. Counted here are roughly 160,000 clones, around 77% occurring once; the ten biggest clones make up over 1.2%. Specimen: PBMCs. All receptors derive from a man in his fifties or sixties in good health and CMV-seronegative. Both conserved end residues are part of each CDR3. The D gene is left open where the match is weak. The size entry is marked missing in some rows and otherwise reads once, few, many or a size class.

>NA|TRBD2|TRBJ2-1|TRBV6-6
TGTGCCAGCAGTTGGGGGGGGGTTTCCTACAATGAGCAGTTCTTC
CASSWGGVSYNEQFF
>NA|TRBD1|TRBJ1-1|TRBV9
TGTGCCAGCAGCGTAGTTGACAGGGGGGCTGAAGCTTTCTTT
CASSVVDRGAEAFF
>NA|TRBD1|TRBJ2-7|TRBV7-9
TGTGCCAGCAGCCCACGGGACAGGCGCTCGGGGGAGCAGTACTTC
CASSPRDRRSGEQYF
>few|NA|TRBJ1-2|TRBV4-2
TGTGCCAGCAGCTCTCATGACAGTGCTAACTATGGCTACACCTTC
CASSSHDSANYGYTF
>few|TRBD1|TRBJ1-3|TRBV5-1
TGCGCCAGCAGCTTGGCCCAGGGACAGGGGAATTATTTT
CASSLAQGQGNYF
>once|NA|TRBJ2-2|TRBV5-1
TGCGCCAGCCATCGGGAGGGGGCAAACACCGGGGAGCTGTTTTTT
CASHREGANTGELFF
>NA|TRBD1|TRBJ1-2|TRBV27
TGTGCCAGCAGTATCCGGGACAGGGATCGCTATGGCTACACCTTC
CASSIRDRDRYGYTF
>NA|TRBD2|TRBJ2-5|TRBV7-6
TGTGCCACCCTCCCGGGACTAGCGGGATCAGAGACCCAGTACTTC
CATLPGLAGSETQYF
>NA|TRBD2|TRBJ2-3|TRBV10-3
TGTGCCATCAGTCAGCGGGAGGACACAGATACGCAGTATTTT
CAISQREDTDTQYF
>NA|TRBD2|TRBJ2-3|TRBV7-9
TGTGCCAGCAGCTTAGTACTAGCGGGGTCCACAGATACGCAGTATTTT
CASSLVLAGSTDTQYF
>NA|NA|TRBJ1-2|TRBV28
TGTGCCAGCAGTTTAGGGCAGGGTCGGAGCTACACCTTC
CASSLGQGRSYTF
>NA|TRBD2|TRBJ2-7|TRBV19
TGTGCCAGTAGGAAATCCGGGACTAGCTACGAGCAGTACTTC
CASRKSGTSYEQYF
>NA|TRBD1|TRBJ1-2|TRBV7-9
TGTGCCAGCAGCTTGGAGACAGGGAGTTACACCTTC
CASSLETGSYTF
>once|TRBD1|TRBJ1-1|TRBV7-9
TGTGCCAGCAGCTCCTGGACAGGGGAGGCCAATGAAGCTTTCTTT
CASSSWTGEANEAFF
>NA|TRBD1|TRBJ1-3|TRBV9
TGTGCCAGCAGCCCTCAAGCGACAGGGATAGGTGGAAACACCATATATTTT
CASSPQATGIGGNTIYF
>NA|TRBD2|TRBJ2-5|TRBV7-9
TGTGCCAGCAGCTTAGCGCTGGAAGTGGCGGGAGGGGTCGGAGAGACCCAGTACTTC
CASSLALEVAGGVGETQYF
>NA|NA|TRBJ2-7|TRBV7-8
TGTGCCAGCAGCGGGGGGGCCTGGCAGTACTTC
CASSGGAWQYF
>NA|TRBD1|TRBJ2-7|TRBV29-1
TGCAGCGCGAGATGGACAGGGGCCTACGAGCAGTACTTC
CSARWTGAYEQYF
>NA|TRBD1|TRBJ1-6|TRBV4-3
TGCGCCAGCAGCCATATCAGGGGGCAAAAATCACCCCTCCACTTT
CASSHIRGQKSPLHF
>NA|TRBD2|TRBJ2-2|TRBV9
TGTGCCAGCAGCGTAGATTTGCTAGCGGGGCGGACCGGGGAGCTGTTTTTT
CASSVDLLAGRTGELFF
>NA|TRBD2|TRBJ2-7|TRBV27
TGTGCCAGCAGCTCGGGGCTAGCGGGAGACTACGAGCAGTACTTC
CASSSGLAGDYEQYF
>NA|NA|TRBJ2-3|TRBV7-2
TGTGCCAGCAGCTCCGCTAGTGCTTTTCCCACAGATACGCAGTATTTT
CASSSASAFPTDTQYF